Shown below are 32 T cell receptor beta chains from a single sample sequenced in a study of cytomegalovirus exposure and HLA in healthy donors. Produced via immunoSEQ multiplex PCR; TCRdb's table is partial and in-frame only. The sample has 90,000 to 150,000 clones; 75% to 90% are singletons. The material sequenced was PBMCs. The receptors were gathered from a man aged 18 to 29 in good health and CMV-seropositive.

The gene calls are TRBV5-1 and TRBJ2-1, with TRBD2 matching over 12 bases. The CDR3 length is 16 residues. Germline V gene data show CDR1 as SGHRS and CDR2 as YFSETQ. Trimming took 0 bases from V and 5 from J; bases not matched to a gene: 3. The chain's CDR3 is CASSLGGLAGNNEQFF. DNA for the CDR3: TGCGCCAGCAGCTTGGGTGGACTAGCGGGGAACAATGAGCAGTTCTTC.

On this clone: Other DNA variants within this sample encode the same CDR3. The rearrangement links TRBV18 to TRBJ2-7; D gene ambiguous. The CDR3 sequence is 12 residues long. From germline, CDR1 is KGHSH and CDR2 LQKENI. The V end was cut by 3 bases, the J end by 0 bases, with 3 bases between. DNA of the CDR3: TGTGCCAGCTCACCCAGCTCCTACGAGCAGTACTTC. Translating it yields CASSPSSYEQYF.

The chain combines TRBV27 with TRBJ1-1; D is ambiguous. The CDR3 spans 19 residues. Between the trimmed V and J ends, which lost 7 bases and 2 bases, there was a span of 29 bases. Germline CDR1 is MNHEY and CDR2 is SMNVEV (reference sequence). In nucleotides, the CDR3 is TGTGCCAGCACTGAAAGAAGGCCCAATGTTCGGGAGTTTAACACTGAAGCTTTCTTT. It translates to CASTERRPNVREFNTEAFF.

This chain links TRBV27 with TRBJ1-1; TRBD1 is a possible D gene (6 bases). V lost 0 bases and J 4 bases, leaving 15 bases between the germline ends. From germline, CDR1 is MNHEY and CDR2 SMNVEV (reference sequence). The CDR3 is 16 residues long. Written as DNA, the CDR3 is TGTGCCAGCAGTTTATCGAGTCAGGGGCTGGGCACTGAAGCTTTCTTT. Translated: CASSLSSQGLGTEAFF.

The chain is built from TRBV6-5 and TRBJ2-7; no clear D. The CDR3 spans 14 residues. CDR1 and CDR2 from the germline V gene are MNHEY and SVGAGI. Trimming left V 4 bases short and J 3 bases short, with 13 bases between. The CDR3 reads CASSFSVRSYEQYF. The CDR3 region has the DNA TGTGCCAGCAGTTTCTCCGTACGTAGCTACGAGCAGTACTTC.

In this sample, this clone turned up a few times. This sequence joins TRBV19 and TRBJ2-7; TRBD1 matches 8 bases. Germline CDR1 reads LNHDA; CDR2 reads SQIVND (reference sequence). CDR3 length: 12 residues. V lost 6 bases and J lost 7; bases outside the gene matches: 5. The CDR3 is CASRGQGREQYF. CDR3 bases: TGTGCCAGTAGAGGACAGGGTAGGGAGCAGTACTTC.

Only one count was recorded for this clone. V is TRBV5-1 and J is TRBJ2-2, with TRBD1 identical over 8 bases. The V and J ends lost 3 bases and 4 bases, in that order; junction bases with no gene match: 5. This CDR3 region has 15 residues. Germline CDR1 SGHRS, CDR2 YFSETQ. The CDR3: CASSSPDRATGELFF. In DNA, the CDR3 is TGCGCCAGCAGCTCCCCGGACAGGGCCACCGGGGAGCTGTTTTTT.

The DNA of the CDR3 is TGTGCCAGCAGCTTAGAGGAGCTAGCGATGTACCAAGAGACCCAGTACTTC. Its translation is CASSLEELAMYQETQYF. This chain links TRBV7-9 with TRBJ2-5; D may be TRBD2 (6 bases). This CDR3 is built from 17 residues. The V and J ends lost 1 base and 0 bases respectively, with 15 bases between them. Germline V CDR1 and CDR2: SEHNR, FQNEAQ (reference sequence).

The chain recombines TRBV7-8 with TRBJ1-2; 7 nucleotides line up with TRBD1. J lost 4 bases, V lost 4 bases, and 15 bases had no gene match. The germline V gene encodes CDR1 SGHVS and CDR2 FQNEAQ. The length of the CDR3 is 17 residues. In DNA, the CDR3 is TGTGCCAGCAGCTACACACCGGGACAGAGCTTTGTCTATGGCTACACCTTC. Translating gives CASSYTPGQSFVYGYTF.

The chain has TRBV27 and TRBJ2-7; 12 bases align to TRBD2. Unmatched junction bases numbered 4, after V lost 6 bases and J lost 4 bases. CDR1 MNHEY and CDR2 SMNVEV come from the germline V gene (reference sequence). The CDR3 has 14 residues. The CDR3 loop reads CASRPSGGAYEQYF. CDR3 sequence (DNA): TGTGCCAGCAGACCTAGCGGGGGGGCTTACGAGCAGTACTTC.

CDR3 bases: TGTGCCACCCGACTTCAGACGAACACTGAAGCTTTCTTT. The encoded protein is CATRLQTNTEAFF. The chain joins TRBV10-3 to TRBJ1-1; no firm D call. The germline V and J ends were trimmed by 10 bases and 1 base, with 13 bases remaining between them. This CDR3 comprises 13 residues. Germline CDR1 and CDR2: ENHRY and SYGVKD.

This rearrangement joins TRBV18 to TRBJ1-1; unclear D gene. The germline V gene encodes CDR1 KGHSH and CDR2 LQKENI. V lost 4 bases to trimming and J lost 3 bases, with 15 bases between them. This CDR3 is built from 15 residues. The CDR3 here is CASSLAVKGYTEAFF. CDR3 coding DNA: TGTGCCAGCTCACTTGCGGTCAAAGGATACACTGAAGCTTTCTTT.

This clone was detected only a few times. The rearrangement links TRBV7-8 to TRBJ1-2; 8 bases map to TRBD1. Germline loops: CDR1 SGHVS, CDR2 FQNEAQ. The CDR3 is 15 residues long. The ends lost 4 bases at V and 0 bases at J; junction bases unmatched: 4. The CDR3 protein is CASSSQGATNYGYTF. The CDR3 DNA is TGTGCCAGCAGCTCTCAGGGGGCTACTAACTATGGCTACACCTTC.

This clone was seen only a few times. The chain couples TRBV6-5 to TRBJ2-7, with D unresolved. Deletions cut 2 bases from V and 3 bases from J, with 5 bases between. CDR3 size: 12 residues. The V gene's germline CDR1 is MNHEY and CDR2 SVGAGI. CDR3 region: CASSYTGYEQYF. The CDR3 nucleotides read TGTGCCAGCAGTTACACCGGCTACGAGCAGTACTTC.

The rearrangement joins TRBV6-1 to TRBJ2-5, with 8 bases lining up with TRBD2. Germline loops: CDR1 MNHNS, CDR2 SASEGT. The junction had 3 bases not matched to a gene; V was cut back by 7 bases and J by 2 bases. The CDR3 contains 13 residues. Here the CDR3 reads CASIAGPQETQYF. The CDR3 nucleotides are TGTGCCAGCATAGCGGGGCCACAAGAGACCCAGTACTTC.

The chain recombines TRBV4-2 with TRBJ2-1; 8 nucleotides line up with TRBD2. V dropped 0 bases and J dropped 8; count of bases not matched to a gene: 9. The CDR3 is 16 amino acids. The V gene's germline CDR1 is LGHNA and CDR2 YNFKEQ. CDR3 bases: TGTGCCAGCAGCCAAGACCAAGGCGGGGGGCCGGATGAGCAGTTCTTC. This codes for CASSQDQGGGPDEQFF.

The V gene is TRBV15, the J gene TRBJ1-1; 7 positions agree with TRBD1. Germline loops: CDR1 LNHNV, CDR2 YYDKDF (reference sequence). The ends lost 3 bases at V and 8 bases at J; junction bases unmatched: 9. CDR3 size: 14 residues. This chain's CDR3 is CATSSPTGFLEAFF. Here the CDR3 DNA reads TGTGCCACCAGCAGTCCGACAGGGTTCTTAGAAGCTTTCTTT. The full variable domain, with the rest looked up from reference TRBV15 and TRBJ1-1, is DAMVIQNPRYQVTQFGKPVTLSCSQTLNHNVMYWYQQKSSQAPKLLFHYYDKDFNNEADTPDNFQSRRPNTSFCFLDIRSPGLGDTAMYLCATSSPTGFLEAFFGQGTRLTVV.

The chain links TRBV30 to TRBJ2-2, with TRBD1 identical over 10 bases. Germline CDR1 GTSNPN, CDR2 SVGIG (reference sequence). Unmatched junction bases numbered 5, after V lost 3 bases and J lost 1 base. This CDR3 comprises 16 residues. This CDR3 reads CAWRPRDRGNTGELFF. The CDR3 bases are TGTGCCTGGAGACCCCGGGACAGGGGGAACACCGGGGAGCTGTTTTTT.

The chain has TRBV5-4 and TRBJ2-3; tentative D call: TRBD2 (6 bases). V was trimmed by 4 bases and J by 4 bases, leaving 19 bases between them. Germline V gene sequence: CDR1 SGHNT, CDR2 YYREEE (reference sequence). The CDR3 consists of 16 residues. The CDR3 loop reads CASSNSRVRGADTQYF. The CDR3 DNA reads as TGTGCCAGCAGCAATTCTCGGGTGCGGGGTGCAGATACGCAGTATTTT.

This chain connects TRBV27 to TRBJ2-3, with TRBD2 identical over 10 bases. The CDR3 contains 16 residues. The germline CDR1 and CDR2 sequences are MNHEY and SMNVEV (reference sequence). V lost 5 bases, J lost 2 bases, and 7 bases stayed unmatched. The CDR3 loop is CASSPLAGAHTDTQYF. For the CDR3, the DNA is TGTGCCAGCAGTCCGCTAGCGGGGGCACACACAGATACGCAGTATTTT.

The chain combines TRBV7-9 with TRBJ1-1; D is unresolved. CDR3 length equals 15 residues. Between the trimmed V and J ends, which lost 6 bases and 7 bases, there was a span of 21 bases. Germline CDR1 reads SEHNR; CDR2 reads FQNEAQ (reference sequence). The CDR3 DNA reads TGTGCCAGCAGACTCTCAGGCGGGCTTGACGGTGAAGCTTTCTTT. Protein product: CASRLSGGLDGEAFF.

The chain combines TRBV7-2 with TRBJ2-3; the D gene is possibly TRBD1 (5 bases). The ends were cut back, 5 bases at V and 4 bases at J, with 16 bases in the middle. This CDR3 spans 15 amino acids. The germline V gene has CDR1 SGHTA and CDR2 FQGNSA. The CDR3 sequence: CASSPPVGPSDTQYF. CDR3 in DNA: TGTGCCAGCAGCCCCCCTGTGGGGCCATCAGATACGCAGTATTTT.

J is TRBJ2-7 and V is TRBV10-3; 7 nucleotides line up with TRBD1. V lost 2 bases to trimming and J lost 7 bases; unmatched junction nucleotides: 20. The CDR3 runs 18 residues. Germline values: CDR1 ENHRY, CDR2 SYGVKD. The chain's CDR3 is CAISEPDRAQGPSGEQYF. The CDR3 coding sequence is TGTGCCATCAGTGAGCCCGACAGGGCTCAAGGGCCTTCGGGGGAGCAGTACTTC.

Only one count was recorded for this clone. The V and J genes are TRBV15 and TRBJ1-1; maybe TRBD1 (5 bases). CDR3 size: 16 residues. The V gene's germline CDR1 is LNHNV and CDR2 YYDKDF (reference sequence). The ends were cut back, 0 bases at V and 4 bases at J, with 15 bases in the middle. The CDR3 sequence: CATSRDGAENSTEAFF. For the CDR3, the DNA is TGTGCCACCAGCAGAGATGGGGCAGAAAACTCCACTGAAGCTTTCTTT. The full variable domain, in which reference TRBV15 and TRBJ1-1 provide the parts outside the CDR3, is DAMVIQNPRYQVTQFGKPVTLSCSQTLNHNVMYWYQQKSSQAPKLLFHYYDKDFNNEADTPDNFQSRRPNTSFCFLDIRSPGLGDTAMYLCATSRDGAENSTEAFFGQGTRLTVV.

This chain links TRBV4-2 with TRBJ2-2; no clear D gene. The CDR3 is made up of 15 amino acids. Germline CDR1 is LGHNA and CDR2 is YNFKEQ. V lost 0 bases to trimming and J lost 0 bases, with 5 bases between them. The CDR3 DNA sequence: TGTGCCAGCAGCCAAGACAGGACGAACACCGGGGAGCTGTTTTTT. Its translation is CASSQDRTNTGELFF.

The V call is TRBV5-1, the J call TRBJ1-4, with TRBD1 as a possible D gene (6 bases). Germline V CDR1 and CDR2: SGHRS, YFSETQ. The CDR3 has 16 amino acids. V was clipped by 0 bases and J by 2 bases, with 11 bases between them. The CDR3 spells CASSLEGGTTNEKLFF. CDR3 DNA: TGCGCCAGCAGCTTGGAGGGGGGGACGACTAATGAAAAACTGTTTTTT. Together with reference TRBV5-1 and TRBJ1-4, the CDR3 gives the full variable domain: KAGVTQTPRYLIKTRGQQVTLSCSPISGHRSVSWYQQTPGQGLQFLFEYFSETQRNKGNFPGRFSGRQFSNSRSEMNVSTLELGDSALYLCASSLEGGTTNEKLFFGSGTQLSVL.

This sequence joins TRBV19 and TRBJ1-2; the match to TRBD1 covers 9 bases. The CDR3 spans 16 residues. The V gene end was trimmed by 0 bases and the J gene end by 5 bases; junction bases not matched to a gene: 7. From germline, CDR1 is LNHDA and CDR2 SQIVND (reference sequence). The CDR3 region has the DNA TGTGCCAGTAGTATAGAGCCGGGACAGGGACGGTATGGCTACACCTTC. Translated: CASSIEPGQGRYGYTF.

The chain couples TRBV29-1 to TRBJ2-1, with D possibly being TRBD1 (6 bases). CDR1 and CDR2 from the germline V gene are SQVTM and ANQGSEA. This CDR3 is 15 amino acids long. V lost 6 bases, J lost 5 bases, and 20 bases lay in between. The CDR3 spells CSVIPSGQANNEQFF. CDR3 coding DNA: TGCAGCGTAATACCTTCGGGACAAGCCAACAATGAGCAGTTCTTC.

In nucleotides, the CDR3 is TGTGCCAGTAGATCGGGGGGGTTCACAGATACGCAGTATTTT. Translation gives CASRSGGFTDTQYF. The chain links TRBV19 to TRBJ2-3, with 8 bases that match TRBD2. The CDR3 extends over 14 amino acids. Trimming at V came to 6 bases and at J to 2 bases, leaving 4 bases not matched to a gene. CDR1 and CDR2 (germline): LNHDA, SQIVND (reference sequence).

The chain couples TRBV6-5 to TRBJ2-3, with 7 bases fitting TRBD1. The trim removed 2 bases at V and 5 bases at J, leaving 7 bases unmatched. The germline gives CDR1 MNHEY, CDR2 SVGAGI. This CDR3 comprises 15 residues. The CDR3 DNA reads TGTGCCAGCAGTTACACCGGGACAGTAGGAGATACGCAGTATTTT. This gives the protein CASSYTGTVGDTQYF.

This rearrangement joins TRBV5-1 to TRBJ1-1; D remains unclear. Trimming removed 0 bases at V and 2 bases at J, with 8 bases between. Germline CDR1 is SGHRS and CDR2 is YFSETQ. This CDR3 is built from 14 residues. Here the CDR3 reads CASSLESINTEAFF. For the CDR3, the DNA is TGCGCCAGCAGCTTGGAGAGCATCAACACTGAAGCTTTCTTT.

The chain carries TRBV7-9 and TRBJ2-1; D remains ambiguous. Trimming shortened V by 5 bases and J by 4 bases, and 15 bases separated the two germline ends. The CDR3 has 15 residues. Germline V lookup: CDR1 SEHNR, CDR2 FQNEAQ (reference sequence). Here the CDR3 reads CASSPQGDGYNEQFF. The CDR3, as DNA: TGTGCCAGCAGCCCCCAAGGAGATGGGTACAATGAGCAGTTCTTC.